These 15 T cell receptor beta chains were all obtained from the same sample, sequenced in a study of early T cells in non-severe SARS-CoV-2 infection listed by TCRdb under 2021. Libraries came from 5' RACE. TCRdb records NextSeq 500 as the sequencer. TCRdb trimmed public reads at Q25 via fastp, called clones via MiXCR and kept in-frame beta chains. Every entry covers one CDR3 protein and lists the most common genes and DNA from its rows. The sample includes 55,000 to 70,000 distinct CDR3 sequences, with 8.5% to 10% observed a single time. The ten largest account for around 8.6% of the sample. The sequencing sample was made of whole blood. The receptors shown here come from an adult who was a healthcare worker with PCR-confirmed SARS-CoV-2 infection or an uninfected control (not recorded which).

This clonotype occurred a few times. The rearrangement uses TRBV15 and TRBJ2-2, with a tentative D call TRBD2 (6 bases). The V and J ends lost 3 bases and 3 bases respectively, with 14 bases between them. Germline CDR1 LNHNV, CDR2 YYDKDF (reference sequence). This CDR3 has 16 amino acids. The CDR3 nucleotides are TGTGCCACCAGCAGGGTGCGGGGCTTGGACACCGGGGAGCTGTTTTTT. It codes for CATSRVRGLDTGELFF.

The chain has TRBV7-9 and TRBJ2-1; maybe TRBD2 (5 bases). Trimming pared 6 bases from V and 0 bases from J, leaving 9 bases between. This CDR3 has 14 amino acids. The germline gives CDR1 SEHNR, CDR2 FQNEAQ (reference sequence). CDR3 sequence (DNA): TGTGCCAGCAGTCGAGGGAGCTCCTACAATGAGCAGTTCTTC. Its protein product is CASSRGSSYNEQFF.

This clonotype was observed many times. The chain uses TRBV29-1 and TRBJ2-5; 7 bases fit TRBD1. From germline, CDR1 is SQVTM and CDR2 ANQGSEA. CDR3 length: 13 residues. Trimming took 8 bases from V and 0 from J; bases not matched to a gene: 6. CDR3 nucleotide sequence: TGCAGCTTACAGACAGGGAACCAAGAGACCCAGTACTTC. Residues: CSLQTGNQETQYF.

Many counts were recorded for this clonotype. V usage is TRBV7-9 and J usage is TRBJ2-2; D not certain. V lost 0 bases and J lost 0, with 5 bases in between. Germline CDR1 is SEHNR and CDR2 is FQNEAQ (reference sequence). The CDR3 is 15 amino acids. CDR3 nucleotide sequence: TGTGCCAGCAGCTTAGCGGTCACGAACACCGGGGAGCTGTTTTTT. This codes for CASSLAVTNTGELFF.

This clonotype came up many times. The CDR3 bases are TGTGCCAGCACCTCGAGGAATCAGCCCCAGCATTTT. Protein: CASTSRNQPQHF. The rearrangement uses TRBV28 and TRBJ1-5; D is uncertain. This CDR3 has 12 amino acids. Trimming shortened V by 7 bases and J by 4 bases, and 8 bases separated the two germline ends. Germline V CDR1 and CDR2: MDHEN, SYDVKM.

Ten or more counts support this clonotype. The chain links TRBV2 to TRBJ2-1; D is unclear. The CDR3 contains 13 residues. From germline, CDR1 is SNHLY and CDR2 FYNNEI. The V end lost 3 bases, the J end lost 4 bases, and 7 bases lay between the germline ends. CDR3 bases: TGTGCCAGCAGTGAGGATTCTTACAATGAGCAGTTCTTC. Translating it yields CASSEDSYNEQFF.

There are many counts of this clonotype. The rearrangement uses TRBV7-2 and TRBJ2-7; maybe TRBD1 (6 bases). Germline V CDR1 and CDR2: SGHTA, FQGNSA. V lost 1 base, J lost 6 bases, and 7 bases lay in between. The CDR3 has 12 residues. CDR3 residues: CASSLGGGEQYF. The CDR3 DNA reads TGTGCCAGCAGCTTAGGAGGGGGCGAGCAGTACTTC.

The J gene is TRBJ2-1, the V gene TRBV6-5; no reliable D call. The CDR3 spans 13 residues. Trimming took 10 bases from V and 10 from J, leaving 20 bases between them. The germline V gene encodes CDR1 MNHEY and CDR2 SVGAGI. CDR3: CATSAGRSVEQFF. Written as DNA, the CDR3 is TGTGCCACCTCAGCCGGGCGCAGCGTCGAGCAGTTCTTC.

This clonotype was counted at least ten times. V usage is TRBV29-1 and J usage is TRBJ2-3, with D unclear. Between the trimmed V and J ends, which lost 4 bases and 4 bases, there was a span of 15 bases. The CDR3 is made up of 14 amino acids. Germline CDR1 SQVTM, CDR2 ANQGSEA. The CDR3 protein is CSVGATARADTQYF. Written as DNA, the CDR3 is TGCAGCGTTGGGGCCACCGCAAGGGCAGATACGCAGTATTTT.

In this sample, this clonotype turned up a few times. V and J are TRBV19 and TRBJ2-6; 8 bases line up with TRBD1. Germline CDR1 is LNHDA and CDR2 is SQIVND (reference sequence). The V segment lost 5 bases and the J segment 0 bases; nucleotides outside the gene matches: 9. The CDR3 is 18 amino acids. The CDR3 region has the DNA TGTGCCAGTAGTCCCCGGACAGGGAAAGGCTCTGGGGCCAACGTCCTGACTTTC. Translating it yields CASSPRTGKGSGANVLTF.

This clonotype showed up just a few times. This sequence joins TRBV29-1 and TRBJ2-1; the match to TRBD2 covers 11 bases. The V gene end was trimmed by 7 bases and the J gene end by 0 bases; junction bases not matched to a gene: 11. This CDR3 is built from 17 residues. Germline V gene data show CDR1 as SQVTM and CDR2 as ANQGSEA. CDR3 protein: CSAEPSGRSFSYNEQFF. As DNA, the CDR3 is TGCAGCGCGGAGCCTAGCGGGAGGTCTTTCTCCTACAATGAGCAGTTCTTC.

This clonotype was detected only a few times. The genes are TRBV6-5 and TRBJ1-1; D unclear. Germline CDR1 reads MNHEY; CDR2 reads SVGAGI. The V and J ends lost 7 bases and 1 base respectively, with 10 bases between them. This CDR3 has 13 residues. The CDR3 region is CASTAWGNTEAFF. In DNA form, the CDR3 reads TGTGCCAGCACGGCATGGGGGAACACTGAAGCTTTCTTT.

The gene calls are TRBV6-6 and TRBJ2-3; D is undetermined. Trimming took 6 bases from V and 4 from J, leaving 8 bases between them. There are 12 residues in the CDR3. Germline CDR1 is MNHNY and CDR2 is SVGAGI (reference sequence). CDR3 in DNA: TGTGCCAGCAGGGGCGGCTCAGATACGCAGTATTTT. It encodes CASRGGSDTQYF.

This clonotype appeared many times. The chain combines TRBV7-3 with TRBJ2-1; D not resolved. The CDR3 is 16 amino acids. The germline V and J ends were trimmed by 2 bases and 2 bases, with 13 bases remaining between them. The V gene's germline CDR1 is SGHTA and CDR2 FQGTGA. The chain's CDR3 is CASSLSPKKTYNEQFF. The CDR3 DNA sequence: TGTGCCAGCAGCTTATCTCCCAAAAAAACCTACAATGAGCAGTTCTTC.

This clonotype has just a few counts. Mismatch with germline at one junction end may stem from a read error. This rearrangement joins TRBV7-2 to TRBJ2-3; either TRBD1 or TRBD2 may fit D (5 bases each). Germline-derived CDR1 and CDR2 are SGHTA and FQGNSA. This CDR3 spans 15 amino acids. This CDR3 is CASTLTGDRTDTQYF. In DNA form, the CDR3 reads TGTGCCAGCACCTTAACCGGGGACCGCACAGATACGCAGTATTTT.